The entry that follows covers one T cell receptor beta chain sequence. Using immunoSEQ multiplex PCR, the repertoire was profiled, and TCRdb retains in-frame clones only, with some absent. In the table there are 2 million to 2.5 million clones, more than 85% of which are singletons. The entry originates in a study of shared clonotypes between healthy human individuals. From germline, CDR1 is MDHEN and CDR2 SYDVKM. Trimming pared 5 bases from V and 4 bases from J, leaving 17 bases between. This CDR3 comprises 15 residues. The source of this sequence is a young man in good health. Some clones in this sample may be carry-over from other donors' samples. The chain couples TRBV28 to TRBJ1-1; TRBD1 might be the D (5 bases). The source material was naive CD4+ T cells from PBMCs. Subset given: CD45RA+ positively selected. The chain's CDR3 is CASSTAGLGGTEAFF. CDR3 in DNA: TGTGCCAGCAGTACGGCGGGACTGGGGGGCACTGAAGCTTTCTTT.